This T cell receptor beta chain derives from a study of identifying expanded T cells in peripheral blood. General study points: Clone count variance between roughly 2-week samples rose with total template count. Technical replicates showed around 1.2 changed clones; about two weeks roughly 18; four weeks 19.

The CDR3 runs 14 residues. Looked up from germline, CDR1 is SGHRS and CDR2 is YFSETQ. V was pared by 2 bases and J by 5 bases, with 2 bases of the junction left unmatched. Assay used: immunoSEQ multiplex PCR; TCRdb lists only in-frame clones, some missing. Of tens of thousands of clones in the sample, 85% are singletons; the top ten hold less than 5%. As regards this clone: The antigen is not known.

During the collection period, no donor immune events like infections were recorded. The chain couples TRBV5-1 to TRBJ2-2, with TRBD1 matching over 8 bases. This receptor was identified in a person between 18 and 70 years old in good health. Sample: blood. The CDR3 loop reads CASSFDRGTGELFF. DNA for the CDR3: TGCGCCAGCAGCTTTGACAGGGGAACCGGGGAGCTGTTTTTT. The variable domain in full, with the rest retrieved from reference TRBV5-1 and TRBJ2-2, is KAGVTQTPRYLIKTRGQQVTLSCSPISGHRSVSWYQQTPGQGLQFLFEYFSETQRNKGNFPGRFSGRQFSNSRSEMNVSTLELGDSALYLCASSFDRGTGELFFGEGSRLTVL.